Listed below are T cell receptor beta chains from one sample, sequenced in a study of control samples from healthy donors and cancer patients. Generated by immunoSEQ multiplex PCR, the TCRdb table keeps only in-frame clones and is missing some. The sample includes some 96,000 clones, more than 75% of them seen just once. Sequenced input: blood. The receptors derive from a woman in her forties or fifties in good health. Each CDR3 is given with its conserved first and last residue. A D gene is named only where the DNA matches it firmly. Size tells how often a clone was seen (once, few, many) or the class of an expanded clone, and some rows leave it out.

clone_size: once
j_call: TRBJ2-5
v_call: TRBV29-1
d_call: TRBD1
cdr3_aa: CSVDTTGTDKETQYF
cdr3_nt: TGCAGCGTTGATACGACCGGGACAGACAAAGAGACCCAGTACTTC

clone_size: -
j_call: TRBJ1-3
v_call: TRBV3-1/TRBV3-2
d_call: -
cdr3_aa: CASSQNPASGFGNTIYF
cdr3_nt: TGTGCCAGCAGCCAAAATCCGGCCAGTGGATTTGGAAACACCATATATTTT

clone_size: -
j_call: TRBJ2-7
v_call: TRBV30
d_call: TRBD1
cdr3_aa: CAWSTGTGYYEQYF
cdr3_nt: TGTGCCTGGAGTACCGGGACAGGTTACTACGAGCAGTACTTC

clone_size: -
j_call: TRBJ2-1
v_call: TRBV7-6
d_call: -
cdr3_aa: CASAGGHEQFF
cdr3_nt: TGTGCCAGCGCCGGGGGACATGAGCAGTTCTTC

clone_size: -
j_call: TRBJ2-3
v_call: TRBV7-7
d_call: TRBD2
cdr3_aa: CASSLEPSGGITDTQYF
cdr3_nt: TGTGCCAGCAGCTTAGAGCCTAGCGGGGGAATCACAGATACGCAGTATTTT

clone_size: -
j_call: TRBJ2-7
v_call: TRBV6-5
d_call: -
cdr3_aa: CASSSRPGPNEQYF
cdr3_nt: TGTGCCAGCAGTTCAAGACCGGGACCCAACGAGCAGTACTTC

clone_size: -
j_call: TRBJ2-2
v_call: TRBV5-6
d_call: TRBD1
cdr3_aa: CASTDRGLRYTGELFF
cdr3_nt: TGTGCCAGCACCGACAGGGGGCTTCGGTACACCGGGGAGCTGTTTTTT

clone_size: -
j_call: TRBJ2-5
v_call: TRBV10-3
d_call: -
cdr3_aa: CAISDGSQETQYF
cdr3_nt: TGTGCCATCAGTGACGGCAGCCAAGAGACCCAGTACTTC

clone_size: -
j_call: TRBJ2-1
v_call: TRBV7-3
d_call: TRBD2
cdr3_aa: CASSFSGGAIDEQFF
cdr3_nt: TGTGCCAGCAGCTTTAGCGGGGGGGCTATCGATGAGCAGTTCTTC

clone_size: -
j_call: TRBJ2-5
v_call: TRBV5-4
d_call: -
cdr3_aa: CASSQSSETQYF
cdr3_nt: TGTGCCAGCAGCCAGTCCAGTGAGACCCAGTACTTC

clone_size: -
j_call: TRBJ2-3
v_call: TRBV12-5
d_call: -
cdr3_aa: CASGLWPSDTQYF
cdr3_nt: TGTGCTAGTGGTTTGTGGCCGTCAGATACGCAGTATTTT

clone_size: -
j_call: TRBJ1-2
v_call: TRBV30
d_call: -
cdr3_aa: CAWSVRSGRDPSYGYTF
cdr3_nt: TGTGCCTGGAGTGTTAGGTCAGGGCGGGACCCTAGCTATGGCTACACCTTC

clone_size: -
j_call: TRBJ2-2
v_call: TRBV19
d_call: -
cdr3_aa: CASAPNTGELFF
cdr3_nt: TGTGCCAGCGCGCCGAACACCGGGGAGCTGTTTTTT

clone_size: few
j_call: TRBJ1-1
v_call: TRBV7-6
d_call: -
cdr3_aa: CASSLNEGNTEAFF
cdr3_nt: TGTGCCAGCAGCTTAAACGAGGGGAACACTGAAGCTTTCTTT

clone_size: few
j_call: TRBJ1-6
v_call: TRBV19
d_call: -
cdr3_aa: CASSIDYSSRDNSPLHF
cdr3_nt: TGTGCCAGTAGTATAGATTATTCGTCCAGGGATAATTCACCCCTCCACTTT

clone_size: once
j_call: TRBJ1-3
v_call: TRBV7-9
d_call: -
cdr3_aa: CASSHVAGPAGNTIYF
cdr3_nt: TGTGCCAGCAGCCATGTGGCGGGGCCGGCTGGAAACACCATATATTTT

clone_size: once
j_call: TRBJ2-3
v_call: TRBV2
d_call: -
cdr3_aa: CASSPGQPTDTQYF
cdr3_nt: TGTGCCAGCTCCCCAGGCCAACCAACAGATACGCAGTATTTT

clone_size: few
j_call: TRBJ1-5
v_call: TRBV6-6
d_call: -
cdr3_aa: CASSPTGSNQPQHF
cdr3_nt: TGTGCCAGCAGCCCAACAGGGAGCAATCAGCCCCAGCATTTT

clone_size: -
j_call: TRBJ1-2
v_call: TRBV7-3
d_call: -
cdr3_aa: CASSSSPGQGGYTF
cdr3_nt: TGTGCCAGCAGCTCATCGCCAGGCCAGGGTGGCTACACCTTC

clone_size: -
j_call: TRBJ1-2
v_call: TRBV6-2/TRBV6-3
d_call: -
cdr3_aa: CASSYERRGAPNYGYTF
cdr3_nt: TGTGCCAGCAGTTACGAGCGGAGGGGGGCACCTAACTATGGCTACACCTTC

clone_size: once
j_call: TRBJ2-3
v_call: TRBV24-1
d_call: TRBD2
cdr3_aa: CATSDTNPSGGPRGTQYF
cdr3_nt: TGTGCCACCAGTGACACGAACCCCAGCGGGGGACCGCGTGGTACGCAGTATTTT

clone_size: -
j_call: TRBJ2-3
v_call: TRBV5-1
d_call: -
cdr3_aa: CASSLGAHTDTQYF
cdr3_nt: TGCGCCAGCAGCTTGGGGGCTCACACAGATACGCAGTATTTT

clone_size: once
j_call: TRBJ1-6
v_call: TRBV7-3
d_call: -
cdr3_aa: CASSRLDNSPLHF
cdr3_nt: TGTGCCAGCAGCCGACTAGATAATTCACCCCTCCACTTT

clone_size: -
j_call: TRBJ1-1
v_call: TRBV4-3
d_call: -
cdr3_aa: CASSPYLYSLDTEAFF
cdr3_nt: TGCGCCAGCAGCCCTTACCTCTACAGTCTCGACACTGAAGCTTTCTTT

clone_size: -
j_call: TRBJ2-7
v_call: TRBV5-1
d_call: -
cdr3_aa: CASSLRSDEQYF
cdr3_nt: TGCGCCAGCAGCTTGCGCTCCGACGAGCAGTACTTC

clone_size: -
j_call: TRBJ2-1
v_call: TRBV5-1
d_call: TRBD2
cdr3_aa: CASSLEGSGRLINEQFF
cdr3_nt: TGCGCCAGCAGCTTGGAGGGTAGCGGGAGACTTATCAATGAGCAGTTCTTC

clone_size: -
j_call: TRBJ1-5
v_call: TRBV7-3
d_call: -
cdr3_aa: CASSLTGTGNQPQHF
cdr3_nt: TGTGCCAGCAGCTTAACGGGAACAGGCAATCAGCCCCAGCATTTT

clone_size: -
j_call: TRBJ2-5
v_call: TRBV6-5
d_call: TRBD2
cdr3_aa: CASSYRGGARETQYF
cdr3_nt: TGTGCCAGCAGTTACCGCGGGGGGGCCCGAGAGACCCAGTACTTC

clone_size: few
j_call: TRBJ2-3
v_call: TRBV30
d_call: TRBD1
cdr3_aa: CAWSATGTHDTQYF
cdr3_nt: TGTGCCTGGAGTGCGACAGGGACCCACGATACGCAGTATTTT

clone_size: -
j_call: TRBJ2-2
v_call: TRBV25-1
d_call: -
cdr3_aa: CASSDLLRSNTGELFF
cdr3_nt: TGTGCCAGCAGTGACCTTCTAAGATCTAACACCGGGGAGCTGTTTTTT

clone_size: -
j_call: TRBJ1-3
v_call: TRBV11-2
d_call: -
cdr3_aa: CASSSLGGYGNTIYF
cdr3_nt: TGTGCCAGCAGCTCCTTAGGGGGGTATGGAAACACCATATATTTT

clone_size: few
j_call: TRBJ2-5
v_call: TRBV6-1
d_call: -
cdr3_aa: CASSDFGGTETQYF
cdr3_nt: TGTGCCAGCAGTGATTTCGGAGGGACAGAGACCCAGTACTTC

clone_size: -
j_call: TRBJ1-1
v_call: TRBV9
d_call: -
cdr3_aa: CASSPHSAGTNTEAFF
cdr3_nt: TGTGCCAGCAGCCCTCATTCGGCAGGGACGAACACTGAAGCTTTCTTT

clone_size: once
j_call: TRBJ2-1
v_call: TRBV3-1/TRBV3-2
d_call: TRBD2
cdr3_aa: CASSGAYNEQFF
cdr3_nt: TGTGCATCCAGCGGGGCTTACAATGAGCAGTTCTTC

clone_size: -
j_call: TRBJ2-1
v_call: TRBV7-9
d_call: -
cdr3_aa: CASSLVRDNGEQFF
cdr3_nt: TGTGCCAGCAGCTTAGTACGGGACAACGGTGAGCAGTTCTTC

clone_size: -
j_call: TRBJ1-4
v_call: TRBV11-2
d_call: -
cdr3_aa: CASKGAFNEKLFF
cdr3_nt: TGTGCCAGCAAGGGAGCCTTTAATGAAAAACTGTTTTTT

clone_size: -
j_call: TRBJ2-7
v_call: TRBV11-3
d_call: -
cdr3_aa: CASSLDAGTYEQYF
cdr3_nt: TGTGCCAGCAGCTTAGACGCAGGGACCTACGAGCAGTACTTC

clone_size: -
j_call: TRBJ2-5
v_call: TRBV11-3
d_call: TRBD2
cdr3_aa: CASSQIAGGKETQYF
cdr3_nt: TGTGCCAGCAGCCAAATAGCGGGAGGCAAAGAGACCCAGTACTTC

clone_size: -
j_call: TRBJ2-5
v_call: TRBV19
d_call: TRBD1
cdr3_aa: CASSMGNRGETQYF
cdr3_nt: TGTGCCAGTAGTATGGGGAACAGGGGAGAGACCCAGTACTTC

clone_size: once
j_call: TRBJ2-5
v_call: TRBV5-1
d_call: -
cdr3_aa: CASSWGRGRDQETQYF
cdr3_nt: TGCGCCAGCAGCTGGGGACGGGGACGGGACCAAGAGACCCAGTACTTC

clone_size: -
j_call: TRBJ2-1
v_call: TRBV24-1
d_call: -
cdr3_aa: CATSDVTNEQFF
cdr3_nt: TGTGCCACCAGTGACGTTACCAATGAGCAGTTCTTC

clone_size: -
j_call: TRBJ2-3
v_call: TRBV11-2
d_call: -
cdr3_aa: CASSSRVLGATDTQYF
cdr3_nt: TGTGCCAGCAGCTCCCGGGTTTTGGGGGCGACAGATACGCAGTATTTT

clone_size: -
j_call: TRBJ2-3
v_call: TRBV6-6
d_call: -
cdr3_aa: CAGRGGGGAGTDTQYF
cdr3_nt: TGTGCCGGACGCGGGGGAGGGGGGGCCGGCACAGATACGCAGTATTTT

clone_size: -
j_call: TRBJ1-1
v_call: TRBV11-3
d_call: -
cdr3_aa: CASSLDIRGTAFF
cdr3_nt: TGTGCCAGCAGCTTAGACATCAGGGGCACGGCTTTCTTT

clone_size: -
j_call: TRBJ2-1
v_call: TRBV5-4
d_call: TRBD2
cdr3_aa: CASSLRTSGVNEQFF
cdr3_nt: TGTGCCAGCAGCCTAAGGACTAGCGGGGTTAATGAGCAGTTCTTC

clone_size: -
j_call: TRBJ2-1
v_call: TRBV7-3
d_call: TRBD1
cdr3_aa: CASSPGTASSYNEQFF
cdr3_nt: TGTGCCAGCAGCCCCGGGACAGCGAGCTCCTACAATGAGCAGTTCTTC

clone_size: -
j_call: TRBJ2-1
v_call: TRBV30
d_call: TRBD2
cdr3_aa: CAWSRGGSIYNEQFF
cdr3_nt: TGTGCCTGGAGTCGGGGAGGGTCTATTTACAATGAGCAGTTCTTC

clone_size: -
j_call: TRBJ1-3
v_call: TRBV9
d_call: -
cdr3_aa: CASSDSGTSGNTIYF
cdr3_nt: TGTGCCAGCAGTGACTCCGGGACATCTGGAAACACCATATATTTT

clone_size: -
j_call: TRBJ2-3
v_call: TRBV4-3
d_call: TRBD2
cdr3_aa: CASSQDPGGRDTQYF
cdr3_nt: TGCGCCAGCAGCCAAGATCCCGGCGGGAGGGATACGCAGTATTTT

clone_size: -
j_call: TRBJ1-1
v_call: TRBV7-9
d_call: TRBD1
cdr3_aa: CASSSSGGTEAFF
cdr3_nt: TGTGCCAGCAGCTCCTCAGGGGGCACTGAAGCTTTCTTT

clone_size: -
j_call: TRBJ2-3
v_call: TRBV5-6
d_call: -
cdr3_aa: CASSRRGASTDTQYF
cdr3_nt: TGTGCCAGCAGCCGGAGGGGAGCCTCCACAGATACGCAGTATTTT